The 10 T cell receptor beta chains below all came from one sample that was sequenced in a study of blood T cell repertoires in COVID-19. Repertoires were generated with immunoSEQ multiplex PCR, while TCRdb's copy carries only in-frame clones and drops some. The top ten hold over 13% of the sample, which has 180,000 or so clones, about 80% seen once. Sequenced: PBMCs or T cells enriched from blood (not recorded which). The receptors stem from a man aged 55-75 years who had been exposed to COVID-19.

This clone has ten or more counts. The junction differs from germline at one of its ends, possibly a read error. The CDR3 reads CASSSGLAGGGGIF. The CDR3 DNA sequence: TGCGCCAGCAGCTCGGGACTAGCGGGAGGGGGAGGGATCTTC. J is TRBJ2-1 and V is TRBV5-1, with 16 bases that match TRBD2. This CDR3 contains 14 residues. In germline, CDR1 is SGHRS, CDR2 YFSETQ.

This sequence joins TRBV7-9 and TRBJ1-6; D perhaps matches TRBD1 (6 bases). Per germline, CDR1 SEHNR and CDR2 FQNEAQ (reference sequence). This CDR3 region has 14 residues. Trimming took 1 base from V and 10 from J, leaving 11 bases between them. CDR3 loop: CASSLEGQISPLHF. Written as DNA, the CDR3 is TGTGCCAGCAGCTTAGAAGGACAGATCTCACCCCTCCACTTT.

J is TRBJ2-2 and V is TRBV30, with D possibly TRBD2 on 5 matching bases. The ends were cut back, 0 bases at V and 4 bases at J, with 12 bases in the middle. CDR1 GTSNPN and CDR2 SVGIG come from the germline V gene (reference sequence). The CDR3 totals 15 residues. The CDR3 bases are TGTGCCTGGAGTGTAATGGGAGCCGGCACCGGGGAGCTGTTTTTT. Its translation: CAWSVMGAGTGELFF.

The chain links TRBV30 to TRBJ2-5; 7 bases fit TRBD2. The CDR3 consists of 13 residues. Trimming at V came to 4 bases and at J to 5 bases, leaving 7 bases not matched to a gene. Per germline, CDR1 GTSNPN and CDR2 SVGIG (reference sequence). CDR3 sequence reads: CAWTGGLPETQYF. The CDR3 nucleotides read TGTGCCTGGACCGGGGGGTTACCCGAGACCCAGTACTTC.

V is TRBV30 and J is TRBJ1-6; D unclear. This CDR3 is 14 amino acids long. The germline V gene encodes CDR1 GTSNPN and CDR2 SVGIG (reference sequence). Between the trimmed V and J ends, which lost 5 bases and 2 bases, there was a span of 10 bases. This CDR3 reads CAWCYTAYNSPLHF. DNA of the CDR3: TGTGCCTGGTGTTACACCGCCTATAATTCACCCCTCCACTTT.

The chain links TRBV7-8 to TRBJ2-3, with 10 bases matching TRBD2. Germline V gives CDR1 SGHVS, CDR2 FQNEAQ. This CDR3 is 14 amino acids long. Trimming removed 3 bases from V and 8 bases from J; junction bases left unmatched: 5. CDR3 amino acids: CASSFGVAGGTQYF. The CDR3 DNA follows: TGTGCCAGCAGCTTTGGGGTAGCGGGAGGTACGCAGTATTTT.

CDR3 in DNA: TGTGGAGCTAGCGGAGTTAACAATGAGCAGTTCTTC. This gives the protein CGASGVNNEQFF. The chain combines TRBV3-1 (or the pseudogene TRBV3-2) with TRBJ2-1, with TRBD2 identical over 7 bases. In germline, CDR1 is LGHDT, CDR2 YNNKEL (reference sequence). The CDR3 runs 12 residues.

J is TRBJ2-7 and V is TRBV2; TRBD2 matches at 11 bases. CDR3 length equals 15 residues. J gave up 1 base and V 6 bases, and 5 bases lay outside the gene matches. Germline V gives CDR1 SNHLY, CDR2 FYNNEI. CDR3 DNA sequence: TGTGCCAGCAGGGGGGGGACTAGCGGATCCTACGAGCAGTACTTC. It translates to CASRGGTSGSYEQYF.

J is TRBJ2-7 and V is TRBV18; TRBD2 matches 14 bases. Germline V lookup: CDR1 KGHSH, CDR2 LQKENI. The junction had 3 bases not matched to a gene; V was cut back by 5 bases and J by 0 bases. The CDR3 is 16 residues long. The chain's CDR3 is CASSSGTSGGSYEQYF. CDR3 bases: TGTGCCAGCTCATCAGGGACTAGCGGGGGCTCCTACGAGCAGTACTTC.

This clone has ten or more counts. This chain connects TRBV12-3 or TRBV12-4 to TRBJ2-5, with 7 bases that match TRBD1. The CDR3 runs to 13 residues. Trimming removed 2 bases from V and 4 bases from J; junction bases left unmatched: 1. CDR3 sequence reads: CASSLPGGETQYF. As DNA, the CDR3 is TGTGCCAGCAGTTTACCAGGGGGAGAGACCCAGTACTTC.